The sequence of this T cell receptor (beta chain) was determined in a study of cytomegalovirus exposure and HLA in healthy donors. The study, taken as a whole, reports: The study designated some 180 TCR beta chains cytomegalovirus-associated.

About this clone: Its antigen is as yet unknown.

PCR used 60 Vbeta primers and 13 Jbeta primers. TCRdb's copy holds only in-frame clones and misses some; the assay was immunoSEQ multiplex PCR. The sample contains 150,000 to 200,000 clones, roughly four fifths of which appear only once. V was cut by 0 bases and J by 3 bases, with 7 bases left in between. CDR1 SGHRS and CDR2 YFSETQ come from the germline V gene. This CDR3 has 14 amino acids. Sequencing was performed on PBMCs. This chain joins TRBV5-1 and TRBJ2-1; possible D gene TRBD1, 6 bases. This sequence originates from a man aged 25-45 years in good health and CMV-seronegative. CDR3 sequence reads: CASSLEQGYNEQFF. The CDR3 nucleotides are TGCGCCAGCAGCTTGGAACAGGGCTACAATGAGCAGTTCTTC.